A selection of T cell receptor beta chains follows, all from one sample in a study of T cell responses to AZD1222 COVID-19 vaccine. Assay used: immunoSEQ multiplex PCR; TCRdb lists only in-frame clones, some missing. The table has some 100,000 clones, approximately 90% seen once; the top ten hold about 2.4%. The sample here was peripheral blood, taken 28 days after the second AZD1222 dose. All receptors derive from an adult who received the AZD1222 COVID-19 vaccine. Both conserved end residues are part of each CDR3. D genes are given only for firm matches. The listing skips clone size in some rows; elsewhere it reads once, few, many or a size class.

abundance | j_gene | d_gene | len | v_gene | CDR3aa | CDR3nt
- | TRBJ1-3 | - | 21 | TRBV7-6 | CASSLGLPTGTQGPSGNTIYF | TGTGCCAGCAGCTTAGGGTTGCCAACAGGGACCCAAGGCCCCTCTGGAAACACCATATATTTT
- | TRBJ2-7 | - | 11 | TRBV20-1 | CSATSSYEQYF | TGCAGTGCTACCTCTTCCTACGAGCAGTACTTC
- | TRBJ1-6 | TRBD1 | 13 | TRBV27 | CASSSHRGTPLHF | TGTGCCAGCAGCAGCCACAGGGGGACACCCCTCCACTTT
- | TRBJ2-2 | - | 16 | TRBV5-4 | CASSLGVQGGTGELFF | TGTGCCAGCAGCTTGGGGGTCCAGGGGGGAACCGGGGAGCTGTTTTTT
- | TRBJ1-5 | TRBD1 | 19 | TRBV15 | CATSRSPLTGGVSNQPQHF | TGTGCCACCAGCAGATCCCCTCTAACAGGGGGAGTAAGCAATCAGCCCCAGCATTTT
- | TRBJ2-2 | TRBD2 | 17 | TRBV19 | CASSTGAGAINTGELFF | TGTGCCAGTAGTACCGGAGCGGGGGCTATTAACACCGGGGAGCTGTTTTTT
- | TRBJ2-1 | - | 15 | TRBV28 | CASSLPTSSYNEQFF | TGTGCCAGCAGTTTGCCGACAAGCTCCTACAATGAGCAGTTCTTC
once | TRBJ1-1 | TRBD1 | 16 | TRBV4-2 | CASSQEVTTGVAEAFF | TGTGCCAGCAGCCAGGAGGTTACCACAGGGGTCGCTGAAGCTTTCTTT
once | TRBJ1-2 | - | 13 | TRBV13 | CASSSPSNYGYTF | TGTGCCAGCAGCTCCCCCTCTAACTATGGCTACACCTTC
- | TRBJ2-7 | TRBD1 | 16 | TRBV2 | CASSGSGTGSSYEQYF | TGTGCCAGCAGTGGCTCCGGGACAGGGTCATCCTACGAGCAGTACTTC
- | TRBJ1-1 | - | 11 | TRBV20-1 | CSARTGTEAFF | TGCAGTGCTAGAACAGGGACTGAAGCTTTCTTT
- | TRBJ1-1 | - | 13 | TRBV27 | CASSFTLNTEAFF | TGTGCCAGCAGTTTTACGCTAAACACTGAAGCTTTCTTT
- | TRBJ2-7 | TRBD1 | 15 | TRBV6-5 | CASEPRDRGLYEQYF | TGTGCCAGCGAACCCCGGGACAGGGGGCTCTACGAGCAGTACTTC
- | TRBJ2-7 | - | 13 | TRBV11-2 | CASSAGHSYEQYF | TGTGCCAGCAGCGCAGGACACAGCTACGAGCAGTACTTC
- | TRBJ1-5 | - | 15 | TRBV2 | CASNIDSGGGQPQHF | TGTGCCAGCAATATCGACTCCGGAGGTGGTCAGCCCCAGCATTTT
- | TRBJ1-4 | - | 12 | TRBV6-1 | CASSLRAEKLFF | TGTGCCAGCAGCCTTCGGGCGGAAAAACTGTTTTTT
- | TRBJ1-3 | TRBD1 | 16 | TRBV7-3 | CASSGFDRGPGNTIYF | TGTGCCAGCAGCGGGTTTGACAGGGGGCCTGGAAACACCATATATTTT
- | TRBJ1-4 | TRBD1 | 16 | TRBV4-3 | CASSWTGEDRNEKLFF | TGCGCCAGCAGCTGGACAGGGGAAGACCGTAATGAAAAACTGTTTTTT
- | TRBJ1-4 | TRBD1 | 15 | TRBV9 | CASSSRTGREEKLFF | TGTGCCAGCAGCTCGCGGACAGGGAGAGAGGAAAAACTGTTTTTT
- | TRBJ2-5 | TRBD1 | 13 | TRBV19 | CASSLTGSETQYF | TGTGCCAGTAGTTTGACAGGGTCAGAGACCCAGTACTTC
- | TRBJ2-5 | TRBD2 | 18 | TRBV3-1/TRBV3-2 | CASSRDWVGLAVSETQYF | TGTGCCAGCAGCCGAGATTGGGTAGGACTAGCGGTTTCAGAGACCCAGTACTTC
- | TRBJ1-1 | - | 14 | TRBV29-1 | CSVEPRGRNTEAFF | TGCAGCGTTGAACCCAGGGGCCGTAACACTGAAGCTTTCTTT
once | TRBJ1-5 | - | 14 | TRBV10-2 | CASSEGPFGQPQHF | TGCGCCAGCAGTGAAGGGCCTTTTGGACAGCCCCAGCATTTT
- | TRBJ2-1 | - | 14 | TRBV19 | CASSIDHASNEQFF | TGTGCCAGTAGTATAGATCACGCTAGCAATGAGCAGTTCTTC
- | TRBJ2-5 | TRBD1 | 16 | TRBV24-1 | CATSPPETGYQETQYF | TGTGCCACCAGCCCGCCGGAGACAGGGTACCAAGAGACCCAGTACTTC
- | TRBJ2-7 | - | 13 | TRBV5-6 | CASSLLASYEQYF | TGTGCCAGCAGCTTGCTAGCTTCCTACGAGCAGTACTTC